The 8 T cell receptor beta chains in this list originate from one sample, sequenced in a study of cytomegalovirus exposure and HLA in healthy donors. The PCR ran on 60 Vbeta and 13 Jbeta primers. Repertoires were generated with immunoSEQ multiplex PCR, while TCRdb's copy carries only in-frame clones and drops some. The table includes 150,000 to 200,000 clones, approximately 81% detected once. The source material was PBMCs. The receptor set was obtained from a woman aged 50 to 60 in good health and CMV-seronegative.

CDR3: CASSSGLWGGNTEAFF. The CDR3 region has the DNA TGTGCCAGCAGCTCAGGGCTGTGGGGGGGAAACACTGAAGCTTTCTTT. The chain employs TRBV11-2 and TRBJ1-1; D might be TRBD1 (5 bases). CDR1 is SGHAT, CDR2 FQNNGV, per germline. The V gene lost 4 bases and the J gene lost 2 bases, with 17 bases spanning the gap. The CDR3 has 16 amino acids.

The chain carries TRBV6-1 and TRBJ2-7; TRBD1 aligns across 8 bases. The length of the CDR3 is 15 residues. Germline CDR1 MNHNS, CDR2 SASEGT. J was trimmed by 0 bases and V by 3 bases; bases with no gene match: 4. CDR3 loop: CASSEGTGLSYEQYF. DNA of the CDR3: TGTGCCAGCAGTGAGGGGACAGGCCTCTCCTACGAGCAGTACTTC.

The CDR3: CASSLARDNYGYTF. The DNA of the CDR3 is TGTGCCAGCAGCTTAGCGCGGGATAACTATGGCTACACCTTC. This chain uses TRBV7-9 with TRBJ1-2; D is ambiguous. V lost 0 bases to trimming and J lost 1 base, with 6 bases between them. From germline, CDR1 is SEHNR and CDR2 FQNEAQ (reference sequence). There are 14 residues in the CDR3.

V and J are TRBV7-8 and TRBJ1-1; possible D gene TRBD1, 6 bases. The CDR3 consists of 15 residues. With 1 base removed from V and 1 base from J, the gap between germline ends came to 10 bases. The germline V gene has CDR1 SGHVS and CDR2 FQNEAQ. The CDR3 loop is CASSLGGGPNTEAFF. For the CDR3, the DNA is TGTGCCAGCAGCTTAGGGGGGGGCCCGAACACTGAAGCTTTCTTT.

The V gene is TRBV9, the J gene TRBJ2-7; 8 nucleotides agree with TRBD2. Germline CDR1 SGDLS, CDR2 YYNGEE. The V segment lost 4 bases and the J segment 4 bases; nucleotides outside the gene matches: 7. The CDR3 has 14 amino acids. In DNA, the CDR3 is TGTGCCAGCAGCCCAGCGGGAGAAGGGTACGAGCAGTACTTC. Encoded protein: CASSPAGEGYEQYF.

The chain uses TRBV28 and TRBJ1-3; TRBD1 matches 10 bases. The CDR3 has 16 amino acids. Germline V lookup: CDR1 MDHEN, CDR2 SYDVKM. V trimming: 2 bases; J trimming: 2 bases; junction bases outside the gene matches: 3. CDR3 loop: CASSLRGTGAGNTIYF. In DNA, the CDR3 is TGTGCCAGCAGTTTACGCGGGACAGGGGCTGGAAACACCATATATTTT.

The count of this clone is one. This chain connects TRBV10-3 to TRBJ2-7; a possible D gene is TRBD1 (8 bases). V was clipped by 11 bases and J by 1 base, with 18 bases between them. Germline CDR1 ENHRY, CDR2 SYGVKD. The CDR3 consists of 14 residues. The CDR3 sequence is CASWGGQVSYEQYF. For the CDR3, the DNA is TGTGCCTCATGGGGGGGACAGGTGTCCTACGAGCAGTACTTC.

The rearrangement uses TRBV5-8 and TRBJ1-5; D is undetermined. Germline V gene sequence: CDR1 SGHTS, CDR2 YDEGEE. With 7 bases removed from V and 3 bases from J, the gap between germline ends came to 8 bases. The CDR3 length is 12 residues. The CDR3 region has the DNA TGTGCCAGCTCCAGGCTCAATCAGCCCCAGCATTTT. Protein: CASSRLNQPQHF.